The clone carrying this T cell receptor beta chain was picked up many times. What it recognizes is unknown. With 5 bases removed from V and 4 bases from J, the gap between germline ends came to 13 bases. CDR3 length equals 14 residues. Germline lookup yields CDR1 SGHRS and CDR2 YFSETQ. The sample originates from a study of identical twins. One entry per CDR3 protein results from TCRdb running MiXCR on the 5' RACE reads. This sample has around 670,000 distinct CDR3 sequences, with 6.1% found just once. Every one of the donors was a healthy Caucasian. Study observations and caveats: There was an excess of low generation probability in the out-of-frame alpha sequences that twins shared.

The sequenced sample consisted of naive T cells sorted from blood. This clonotype originated in a man between 18 and 29 years old in good health. The chain links TRBV5-1 to TRBJ1-5, with D tentatively TRBD1 (5 bases). This CDR3 is CASSESGGNQPQHF. The CDR3 region has the DNA TGCGCCAGCAGTGAGTCCGGGGGAAATCAGCCCCAGCATTTT.